Sequencing of this T cell receptor beta chain was carried out in a study of OX40 agonist ivuxolimab in advanced cancers. Turning to the study itself: Partial responses occurred in Three dose-escalation patients, one with hepatocellular carcinoma and two with cutaneous melanoma.

The J segment lost 6 bases and the V segment lost 3 bases, leaving 8 bases of the junction unmatched. CDR1 is SGHRS, CDR2 YFSETQ, per germline. This CDR3 contains 15 residues. This clone was seen only once. The antigen is undetermined. Study conclusions and caveats: With doses of 0.1 to 3.0 mg/kg, CD4+ and CD8+ blood T cells had undergone clonal expansion by week 6. The study found that CD8+ T cells averaged more expanded clones than CD4+.

Assay used: immunoSEQ multiplex PCR; TCRdb lists only in-frame clones, some missing. This sample carries approximately 80,000 clones, approximately 86% of them seen once, and the ten largest clones take more than 3.5%. The starting material was CD4+ or CD8+ T cells sorted from blood, obtained in a trial of the OX40 agonist ivuxolimab. The source of this sequence is an adult with an advanced solid tumor such as melanoma, head and neck, liver or kidney cancer. The chain recombines TRBV5-1 with TRBJ2-2; 7 bases fit TRBD1. CDR3 loop: CASSSSLQGAGELFF. As DNA, the CDR3 is TGCGCCAGCAGCTCGTCGTTGCAGGGGGCCGGGGAGCTGTTTTTT.